This TCR beta chain was recovered during a study of cytomegalovirus exposure and HLA in healthy donors. Whole-study findings and limits: The classifier reportedly diagnosed cytomegalovirus status with high specificity and sensitivity. There were about 160 TCR beta chains listed as cytomegalovirus-associated.

This table comes from immunoSEQ multiplex PCR, and its TCRdb copy is limited to in-frame clones, with some not included. The data show some 120,000 clones, 85% to 90% seen once. CDR3 length equals 14 residues. CDR1 is LGHNA and CDR2 is YSLEER in the germline V gene. After removal of 8 bases from V and 6 bases from J, the junction contained 10 bases not matched to a gene. Regarding this clone: As yet, its antigen is unknown.

The chain is built from TRBV4-3 and TRBJ1-2; 9 nucleotides align to TRBD1. The sequence derives from a young man in good health and CMV-seronegative. The sequencing sample was made of PBMCs. The CDR3 sequence is CASGRDREEDGYTF. In nucleotides, the CDR3 is TGCGCCAGCGGTCGGGACAGGGAGGAAGATGGCTACACCTTC.